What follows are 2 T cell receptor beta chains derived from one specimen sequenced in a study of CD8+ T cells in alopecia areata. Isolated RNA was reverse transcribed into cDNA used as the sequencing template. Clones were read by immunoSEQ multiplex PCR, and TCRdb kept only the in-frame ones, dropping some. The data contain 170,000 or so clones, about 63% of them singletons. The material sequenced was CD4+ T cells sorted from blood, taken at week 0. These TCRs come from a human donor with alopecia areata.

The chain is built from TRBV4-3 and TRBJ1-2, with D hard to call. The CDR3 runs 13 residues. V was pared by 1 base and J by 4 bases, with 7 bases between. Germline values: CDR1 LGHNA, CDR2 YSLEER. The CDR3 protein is CASSQVGIYGYTF. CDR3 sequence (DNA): TGCGCCAGCAGCCAAGTAGGCATCTATGGCTACACCTTC.

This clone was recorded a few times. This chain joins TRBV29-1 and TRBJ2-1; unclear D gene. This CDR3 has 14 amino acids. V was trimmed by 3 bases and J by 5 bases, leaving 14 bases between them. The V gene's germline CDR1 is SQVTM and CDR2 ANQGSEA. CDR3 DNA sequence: TGCAGCGTTGATACCTCCCGGTCCCACAATGAGCAGTTCTTC. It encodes CSVDTSRSHNEQFF.